The clone carrying this T cell receptor beta chain showed up many times. Attachment of unique molecular identifiers was made to individual cDNA molecules. TCRdb re-called the 5' RACE reads with MiXCR, one entry per CDR3 protein. The repertoire includes fewer than 35,000 distinct CDR3 sequences, roughly 6.6% of them detected once, and 2.5% to 3% sits in the top ten. This sample stems from a study of early T cells in non-severe SARS-CoV-2 infection. In the study overall: Chains stayed unpaired after sequencing of bulk RNA from unsorted whole blood.

CDR1 and CDR2 (germline): SNHLY, FYNNEI. CDR3 length: 15 residues. V lost 6 bases, J lost 0 bases, and 15 bases lay in between. The origin of this receptor is an adult who was a healthcare worker with PCR-confirmed SARS-CoV-2 infection or an uninfected control (not recorded which). This chain uses TRBV2 with TRBJ2-7; D tentatively reads TRBD1 or TRBD2 (5 bases each). The specimen sequenced was whole blood. The CDR3 DNA is TGTGCCAGCAGCGGGACCTACCTGTCCTCCTACGAGCAGTACTTC. It codes for CASSGTYLSSYEQYF.